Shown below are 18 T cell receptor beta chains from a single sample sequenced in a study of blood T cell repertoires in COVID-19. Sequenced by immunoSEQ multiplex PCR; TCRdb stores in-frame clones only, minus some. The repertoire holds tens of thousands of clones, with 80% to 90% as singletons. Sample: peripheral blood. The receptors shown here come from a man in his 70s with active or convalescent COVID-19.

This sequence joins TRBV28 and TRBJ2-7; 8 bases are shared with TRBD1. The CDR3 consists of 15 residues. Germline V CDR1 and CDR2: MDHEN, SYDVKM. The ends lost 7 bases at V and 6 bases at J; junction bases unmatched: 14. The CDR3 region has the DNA TGTGCCAGCACGTCGCCTGTGACAGGGGAAAGCGAGCAGTACTTC. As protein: CASTSPVTGESEQYF. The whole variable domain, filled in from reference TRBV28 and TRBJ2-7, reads DVKVTQSSRYLVKRTGEKVFLECVQDMDHENMFWYRQDPGLGLRLIYFSYDVKMKEKGDIPEGYSVSREKKERFSLILESASTNQTSMYLCASTSPVTGESEQYFGPGTRLTVT.

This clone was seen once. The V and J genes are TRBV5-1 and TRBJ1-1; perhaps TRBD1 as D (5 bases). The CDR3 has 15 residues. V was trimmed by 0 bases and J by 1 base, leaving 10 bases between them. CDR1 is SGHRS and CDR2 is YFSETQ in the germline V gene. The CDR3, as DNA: TGCGCCAGCAGCTTGGAAGACAGCTCGAACACTGAAGCTTTCTTT. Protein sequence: CASSLEDSSNTEAFF.

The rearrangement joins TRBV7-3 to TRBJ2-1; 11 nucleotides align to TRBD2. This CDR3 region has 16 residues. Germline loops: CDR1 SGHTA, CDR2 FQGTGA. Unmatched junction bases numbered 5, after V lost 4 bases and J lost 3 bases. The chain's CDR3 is CASSSSGTSGYNEQFF. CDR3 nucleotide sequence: TGTGCCAGCAGCTCCTCCGGGACTAGCGGCTACAATGAGCAGTTCTTC.

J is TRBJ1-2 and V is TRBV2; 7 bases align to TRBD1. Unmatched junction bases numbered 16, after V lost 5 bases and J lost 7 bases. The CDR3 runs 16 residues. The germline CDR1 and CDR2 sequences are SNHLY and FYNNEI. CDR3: CASSSSSDRVVGGYTF. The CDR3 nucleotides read TGTGCCAGCAGTTCCAGCTCCGACAGGGTCGTCGGTGGCTACACCTTC.

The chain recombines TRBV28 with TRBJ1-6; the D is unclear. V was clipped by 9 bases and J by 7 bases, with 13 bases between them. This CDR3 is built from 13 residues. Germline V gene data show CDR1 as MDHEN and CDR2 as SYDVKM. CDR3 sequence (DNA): TGTGCCAGTGGGCTGGGCCAAAATTCACCCCTCCACTTT. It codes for CASGLGQNSPLHF.

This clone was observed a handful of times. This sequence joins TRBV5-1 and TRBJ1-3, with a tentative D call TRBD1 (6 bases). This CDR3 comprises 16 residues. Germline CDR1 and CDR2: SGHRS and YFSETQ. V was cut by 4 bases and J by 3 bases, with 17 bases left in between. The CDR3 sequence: CASSPEVGAFGNTIYF. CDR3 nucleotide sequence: TGCGCCAGCAGCCCGGAGGTGGGGGCCTTTGGAAACACCATATATTTT.

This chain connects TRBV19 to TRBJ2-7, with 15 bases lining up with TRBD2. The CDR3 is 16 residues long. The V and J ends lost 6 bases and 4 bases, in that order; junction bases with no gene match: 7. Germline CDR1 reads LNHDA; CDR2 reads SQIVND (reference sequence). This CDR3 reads CASRGLAGGLDYEQYF. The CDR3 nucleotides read TGTGCCAGTAGGGGACTAGCGGGAGGACTGGATTACGAGCAGTACTTC.

Here the CDR3 reads CAWTGAGAEQYF. DNA of the CDR3: TGTGCCTGGACAGGGGCTGGGGCCGAGCAGTACTTC. This chain joins TRBV30 and TRBJ2-7; D may be TRBD1 (6 bases). There are 12 residues in the CDR3. Trimming shortened V by 4 bases and J by 6 bases, and 13 bases separated the two germline ends. Per germline, CDR1 GTSNPN and CDR2 SVGIG (reference sequence). Together with reference TRBV30 and TRBJ2-7, the CDR3 gives the full variable domain: SQTIHQWPATLVQPVGSPLSLECTVEGTSNPNLYWYRQAAGRGLQLLFYSVGIGQISSEVPQNLSASRPQDRQFILSSKKLLLSDSGFYLCAWTGAGAEQYFGPGTRLTVT.

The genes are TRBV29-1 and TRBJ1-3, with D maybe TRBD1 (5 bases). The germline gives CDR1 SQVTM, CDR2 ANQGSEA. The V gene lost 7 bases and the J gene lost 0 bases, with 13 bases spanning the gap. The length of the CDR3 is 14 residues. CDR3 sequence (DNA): TGCAGCGCCAAGGGGATGGGCTCTGGAAACACCATATATTTT. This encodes CSAKGMGSGNTIYF. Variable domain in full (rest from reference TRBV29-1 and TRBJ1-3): SAVISQKPSRDICQRGTSLTIQCQVDSQVTMMFWYRQQPGQSLTLIATANQGSEATYESGFVIDKFPISRPNLTFSTLTVSNMSPEDSSIYLCSAKGMGSGNTIYFGEGSWLTVV.

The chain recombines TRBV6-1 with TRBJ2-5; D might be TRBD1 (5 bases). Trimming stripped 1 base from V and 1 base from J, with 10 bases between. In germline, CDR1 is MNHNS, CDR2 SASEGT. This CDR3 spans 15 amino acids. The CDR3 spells CASSEGSGRQETQYF. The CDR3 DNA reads TGTGCCAGCAGTGAAGGGTCAGGGCGCCAAGAGACCCAGTACTTC.

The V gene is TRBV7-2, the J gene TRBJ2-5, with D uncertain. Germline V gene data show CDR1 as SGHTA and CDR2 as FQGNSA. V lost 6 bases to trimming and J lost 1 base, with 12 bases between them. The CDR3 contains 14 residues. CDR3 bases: TGTGCCAGCAGTTCCTACGGCGGCCAAGAGACCCAGTACTTC. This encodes CASSSYGGQETQYF. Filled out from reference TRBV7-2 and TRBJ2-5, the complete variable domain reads GAGVSQSPSNKVTEKGKDVELRCDPISGHTALYWYRQSLGQGLEFLIYFQGNSAPDKSGLPSDRFSAERTGGSVSTLTIQRTQQEDSAVYLCASSSYGGQETQYFGPGTRLLVL.

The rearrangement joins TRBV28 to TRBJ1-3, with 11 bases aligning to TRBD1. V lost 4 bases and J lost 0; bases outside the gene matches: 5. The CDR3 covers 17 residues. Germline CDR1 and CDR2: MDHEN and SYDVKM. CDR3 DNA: TGTGCCAGCAGTTCAGGACAGGGGGCATCCTCTGGAAACACCATATATTTT. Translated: CASSSGQGASSGNTIYF.

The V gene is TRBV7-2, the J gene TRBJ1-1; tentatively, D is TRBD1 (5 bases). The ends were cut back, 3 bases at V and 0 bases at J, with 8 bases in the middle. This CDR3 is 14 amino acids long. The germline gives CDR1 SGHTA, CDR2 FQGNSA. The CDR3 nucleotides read TGTGCCAGCAGCTTCCAGGGCATGAACACTGAAGCTTTCTTT. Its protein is CASSFQGMNTEAFF.

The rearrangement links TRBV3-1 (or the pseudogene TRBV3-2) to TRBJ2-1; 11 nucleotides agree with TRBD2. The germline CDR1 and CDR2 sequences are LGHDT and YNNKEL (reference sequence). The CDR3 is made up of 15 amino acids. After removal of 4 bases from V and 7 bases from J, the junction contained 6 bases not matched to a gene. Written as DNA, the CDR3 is TGTGCCAGCAGCCGAGATAGCGGGAGGGGGAATGAGCAGTTCTTC. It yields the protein CASSRDSGRGNEQFF.

CDR3 in DNA: TGTGCCCTTACCCGGGGTAGCACTGAAGCTTTCTTT. Translating it yields CALTRGSTEAFF. The chain links TRBV30 to TRBJ1-1, with unresolved D. Trimming removed 8 bases at V and 4 bases at J, with 14 bases between. The CDR3 has 12 residues. Germline V gene sequence: CDR1 GTSNPN, CDR2 SVGIG (reference sequence).

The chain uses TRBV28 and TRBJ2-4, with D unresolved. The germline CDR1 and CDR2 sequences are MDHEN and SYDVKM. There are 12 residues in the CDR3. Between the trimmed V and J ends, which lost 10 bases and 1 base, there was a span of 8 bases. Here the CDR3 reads CATDNAKNIQYF. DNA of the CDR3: TGTGCCACAGACAATGCCAAAAACATTCAGTACTTC.

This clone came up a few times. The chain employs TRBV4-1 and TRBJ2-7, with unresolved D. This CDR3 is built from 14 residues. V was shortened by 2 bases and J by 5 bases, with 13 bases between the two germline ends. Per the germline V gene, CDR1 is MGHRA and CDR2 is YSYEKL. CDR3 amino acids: CASSQKAGPDEQYF. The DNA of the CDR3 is TGCGCCAGCAGCCAAAAAGCAGGTCCCGACGAGCAGTACTTC.

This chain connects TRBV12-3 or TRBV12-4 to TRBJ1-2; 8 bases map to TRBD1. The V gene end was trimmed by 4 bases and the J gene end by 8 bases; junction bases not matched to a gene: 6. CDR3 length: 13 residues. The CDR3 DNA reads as TGTGCCAGCAGTTCGACAGGGGCTCGGGGCTACACCTTC. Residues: CASSSTGARGYTF.